This T cell receptor beta chain stems from a study of T cell repertoires in cytomegalovirus infection. TCRdb fed the reads into MiXCR, producing one record per CDR3 protein. The sample holds 350,000 to 400,000 distinct CDR3 sequences, nearly 35% seen once. To note about this clonotype: Its antigen is still unknown.

This CDR3 has 14 residues. The V and J ends lost 6 bases and 6 bases, in that order; junction bases with no gene match: 8. Germline lookup yields CDR1 LNHDA and CDR2 SQIVND (reference sequence). The chain recombines TRBV19 with TRBJ2-1; 7 bases map to TRBD2. Sample: cultured PBMCs, taken from culture after CMV antigen stimulation. The source is a human donor in good health (CMV status not recorded). Some clones in this sample may be carry-over from other donors' samples. The CDR3 coding sequence is TGTGCCAGTAGCCTCTGGGGACTAACCAATGAGCAGTTCTTC. The encoded protein is CASSLWGLTNEQFF.